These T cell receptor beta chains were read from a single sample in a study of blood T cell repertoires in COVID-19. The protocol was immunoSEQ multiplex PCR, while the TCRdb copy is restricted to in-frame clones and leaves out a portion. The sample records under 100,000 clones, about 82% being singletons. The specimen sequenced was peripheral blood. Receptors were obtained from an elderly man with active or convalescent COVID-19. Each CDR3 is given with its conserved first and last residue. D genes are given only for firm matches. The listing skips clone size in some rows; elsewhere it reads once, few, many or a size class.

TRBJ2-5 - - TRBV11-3 CASSQAGGNIKTQYF TGTGCCAGCAGCCAGGCAGGGGGGAATATAAAGACCCAGTACTTC
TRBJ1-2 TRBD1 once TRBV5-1 CASSLAPGQDFGYTF TGCGCCAGCAGCTTGGCCCCGGGACAGGATTTTGGCTACACCTTC
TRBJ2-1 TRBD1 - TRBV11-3 CASSGSGGDVHEQFF TGTGCCAGCAGCGGATCAGGGGGTGATGTCCATGAGCAGTTCTTC
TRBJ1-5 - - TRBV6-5 CASNPQGVRNQPQHF TGTGCCAGCAATCCCCAGGGTGTTCGCAATCAGCCCCAGCATTTT
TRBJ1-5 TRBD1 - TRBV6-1 CASSVGTGVGNQPQHF TGTGCCAGCAGTGTTGGGACAGGGGTTGGCAATCAGCCCCAGCATTTT
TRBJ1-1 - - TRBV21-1 CASSKARRVFAFF TGTGCCAGCAGCAAAGCAAGGAGGGTATTCGCTTTCTTT
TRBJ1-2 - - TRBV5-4 CASSTREYGYTF TGTGCCAGCAGCACACGGGAGTATGGCTACACCTTC
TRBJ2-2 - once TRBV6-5 CASSDWNTGELFF TGTGCCAGCAGCGACTGGAACACCGGGGAGCTGTTTTTT
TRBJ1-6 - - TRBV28 CASSNYAVLRSPLHF TGTGCCAGCAGCAACTACGCAGTCCTTAGGTCACCCCTCCACTTT
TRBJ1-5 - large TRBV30 CAWSVPWGWEGNQPQHF TGTGCCTGGAGTGTACCATGGGGGTGGGAGGGCAATCAGCCCCAGCATTTT
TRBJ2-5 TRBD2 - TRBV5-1 CASSPGGGEETQYF TGCGCCAGCAGCCCCGGTGGGGGGGAGGAGACCCAGTACTTC
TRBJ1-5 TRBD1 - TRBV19 CASRRAGGASNQPQHF TGTGCCAGTAGGAGAGCAGGGGGAGCGAGCAATCAGCCCCAGCATTTT
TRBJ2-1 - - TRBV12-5 CASGSTGSSYNEQFF TGTGCTAGTGGTTCTACAGGAAGCTCCTACAATGAGCAGTTCTTC
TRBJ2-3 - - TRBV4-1 CASSHDGTRGDTQYF TGCGCCAGCAGCCACGACGGGACTCGGGGAGATACGCAGTATTTT
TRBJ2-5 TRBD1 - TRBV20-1 CSASLRTGGSETQYF TGCAGTGCTAGTTTGCGGACAGGGGGCTCTGAGACCCAGTACTTC
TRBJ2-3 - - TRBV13 CASSSLFGADTQYF TGTGCCAGCAGCTCTTTATTCGGGGCAGATACGCAGTATTTT
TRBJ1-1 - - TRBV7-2 CASSLGAGDTEAFF TGTGCCAGCAGCTTAGGAGCCGGGGACACTGAAGCTTTCTTT
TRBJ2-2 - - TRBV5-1 CASSLSSAGINTGELFF TGCGCCAGCAGCCTCAGTAGCGCGGGGATCAACACCGGGGAGCTGTTTTTT
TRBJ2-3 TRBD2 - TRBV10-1 CASKPSGDTDTQYF TGCGCCAGCAAGCCTAGCGGGGACACAGATACGCAGTATTTT
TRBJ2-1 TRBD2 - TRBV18 CASSPSSGSFNEQFF TGTGCCAGCTCACCATCTAGCGGGAGTTTCAATGAGCAGTTCTTC
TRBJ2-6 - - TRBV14 CASSQVYIPGANVLTF TGTGCCAGCAGCCAAGTTTACATCCCTGGGGCCAACGTCCTGACTTTC
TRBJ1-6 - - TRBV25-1 CASQDRNYNSPLHF TGTGCCAGCCAAGACAGGAATTATAATTCACCCCTCCACTTT
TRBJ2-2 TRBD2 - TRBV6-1 CASSESGGDYTGELFF TGTGCCAGCAGTGAATCGGGGGGGGACTACACCGGGGAGCTGTTTTTT
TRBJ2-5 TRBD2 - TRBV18 CASSRIAGSQETQYF TGTGCCAGCTCACGAATAGCGGGGAGCCAAGAGACCCAGTACTTC
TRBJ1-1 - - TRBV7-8 CASSLVQPQANTEAFF TGTGCCAGCAGCTTAGTCCAACCTCAGGCGAACACTGAAGCTTTCTTT
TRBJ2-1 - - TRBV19 CASSTQGYNEQFF TGTGCCAGTAGTACACAGGGTTACAATGAGCAGTTCTTC